This T cell receptor beta chain was recovered during a study of blood T cell repertoires in COVID-19. Study-level background: T cells, B-cell-depleted T cells, or PBMCs provided the cDNA or gDNA that served as material.

The CDR3 covers 15 residues. Trimming took off 3 bases at V and 1 base at J, with 12 bases between the two ends. Germline V gene data show CDR1 as LNHNV and CDR2 as YYDKDF (reference sequence). Original methodology: The authors estimated nucleated cell counts from reference gene primer amplification. The table came from immunoSEQ multiplex PCR; TCRdb's copy has only in-frame clones and leaves some out. The V and J calls and the clone size are those of that table, but D and trimming were determined from the DNA. The sample contains about 170,000 clones, around nine tenths of which appear only once. The clonotype originates from a man aged 50 to 59 who had recovered from COVID-19. The chain combines TRBV15 with TRBJ1-1; D not resolved. Sequenced: peripheral blood. The CDR3 is CATSSHAEPNTEAFF. Written as DNA, the CDR3 is TGTGCCACCAGCAGTCATGCAGAACCGAACACTGAAGCTTTCTTT.